This T cell receptor (beta chain) emerged from a study of blood T cell repertoires in COVID-19. A few counts support this clone. Here immunoSEQ multiplex PCR was the method, and the copy in TCRdb shows in-frame clones only, minus some. The profile shows about 250,000 clones, 65% to 85% of them singletons. Trimming removed 5 bases from V and 9 bases from J, with 19 bases in between. Germline V gene lookup returns CDR1 MDHEN and CDR2 SYDVKM. The CDR3 length is 14 residues. This chain uses TRBV28 with TRBJ2-5, with D maybe TRBD2 (7 bases). This sequence was found in a woman of 80 years or more with acute or convalescent COVID-19. Source material: peripheral blood. The CDR3 DNA follows: TGTGCCAGCAGTCCGATCCGACAAGGGGGGGCCCAGTACTTC. Residues: CASSPIRQGGAQYF.